A single sample is the source of the 29 T cell receptor beta chains below, sequenced in a study of shared clonotypes between healthy human individuals. The method was immunoSEQ multiplex PCR; TCRdb's version includes in-frame clones alone and lacks a portion of them. The data contain around 1.6 million clones, around 98% of them seen just once; the ten biggest clones take up roughly 0.4%. What was sequenced was naive CD4+ T cells sorted from blood. Subset in this sample: CD45RA+ positively selected. These receptors were taken from a man aged 25 to 45 in good health.

As regards this clone: The same CDR3 also results from other DNA sequences found in this sample. The chain couples TRBV11-3 to TRBJ2-2; 7 nucleotides align to TRBD1. The V segment lost 5 bases and the J segment 5 bases; nucleotides outside the gene matches: 2. Germline CDR1 reads SGHNT; CDR2 reads YENEEA. CDR3 size: 13 residues. Written as DNA, the CDR3 is TGTGCCAGCAGCCGACAGGGTACCGGGGAGCTGTTTTTT. Its translation is CASSRQGTGELFF.

This chain connects TRBV10-3 to TRBJ1-1; possibly TRBD1 for D (5 bases). The germline V and J ends were trimmed by 6 bases and 0 bases, with 20 bases remaining between them. The length of the CDR3 is 17 residues. Germline CDR1 reads ENHRY; CDR2 reads SYGVKD. The CDR3 coding sequence is TGTGCCATCAGGGCTGTGGGCCCAGAACAGGTGAACACTGAAGCTTTCTTT. Its translation is CAIRAVGPEQVNTEAFF.

The CDR3 region has the DNA TGTGCCAGCAGTGGATGGAGGGGGCGGCTCTCTGGGGCCAACGTCCTGACTTTC. It encodes CASSGWRGRLSGANVLTF. The chain uses TRBV2 and TRBJ2-6; possible D gene TRBD1, 7 bases. CDR3 length equals 18 residues. Germline assignment: CDR1 SNHLY and CDR2 FYNNEI. V gave up 4 bases and J gave up 0 bases, with 16 bases separating them.

The V gene is TRBV7-9, the J gene TRBJ2-5; D call uncertain. Trimming removed 6 bases from V and 5 bases from J, with 16 bases in between. The CDR3 contains 14 residues. Germline V gene data show CDR1 as SEHNR and CDR2 as FQNEAQ (reference sequence). The CDR3 DNA reads as TGTGCCAGCAGTTCGACCTGGACCGCGGAGACCCAGTACTTC. This codes for CASSSTWTAETQYF. The full variable domain, in which reference TRBV7-9 and TRBJ2-5 provide the parts outside the CDR3, is DTGVSQNPRHKITKRGQNVTFRCDPISEHNRLYWYRQTLGQGPEFLTYFQNEAQLEKSRLLSDRFSAERPKGSFSTLEIQRTEQGDSAMYLCASSSTWTAETQYFGPGTRLLVL.

This clone was seen just once. The CDR3, as DNA: TGTGCCAGTAGCAATAATTATGGCTACACCTTC. This codes for CASSNNYGYTF. This chain joins TRBV6-5 and TRBJ1-2, with D uncertain. The CDR3 consists of 11 residues. Germline CDR1 MNHEY, CDR2 SVGAGI. V gave up 9 bases and J gave up 5 bases, with 10 bases separating them.

CDR3 nucleotide sequence: TGTGCCAGTACGAGCGGGGGTTACAATGAGCAGTTCTTC. Translating it yields CASTSGGYNEQFF. This chain links TRBV19 with TRBJ2-1; 8 bases map to TRBD2. With 7 bases clipped from V and 4 bases from J, the junction kept 3 bases outside the gene matches. Germline loops: CDR1 LNHDA, CDR2 SQIVND (reference sequence). This CDR3 has 13 residues.

This clone appeared a single time. J is TRBJ2-5 and V is TRBV10-3, with 9 bases lining up with TRBD1. The CDR3 has 15 amino acids. CDR1 is ENHRY, CDR2 SYGVKD, per germline. The junction had 9 bases not matched to a gene; V was cut back by 10 bases and J by 0 bases. The CDR3 here is CASRGDRENQETQYF. The CDR3 nucleotides read TGTGCCAGCCGGGGGGACAGGGAAAACCAAGAGACCCAGTACTTC.

This clone occurred once. The chain joins TRBV11-2 to TRBJ2-1; D gene ambiguous. The germline V gene encodes CDR1 SGHAT and CDR2 FQNNGV. Trimming pared 1 base from V and 1 base from J, leaving 17 bases between. The length of the CDR3 is 18 residues. The CDR3 sequence: CASSLVRSAASSYNEQFF. CDR3 sequence (DNA): TGTGCCAGCAGCTTAGTCAGATCGGCAGCTAGTTCCTACAATGAGCAGTTCTTC.

This rearrangement joins TRBV7-2 to TRBJ1-4; the D is unclear. Germline lookup yields CDR1 SGHTA and CDR2 FQGNSA. Trimming removed 0 bases from V and 5 bases from J, with 13 bases in between. CDR3 length: 16 residues. CDR3: CASSLAQTYSNEKLFF. CDR3 DNA sequence: TGTGCCAGCAGCTTAGCCCAGACCTACTCAAATGAAAAACTGTTTTTT.

This chain uses TRBV5-8 with TRBJ2-7, with unresolved D. The CDR3 runs to 14 residues. CDR1 is SGHTS and CDR2 is YDEGEE in the germline V gene. V gave up 0 bases and J gave up 0 bases, with 7 bases separating them. The CDR3 here is CASSLVRSSYEQYF. Written as DNA, the CDR3 is TGTGCCAGCAGCTTGGTACGTAGCTCCTACGAGCAGTACTTC.

This chain joins TRBV10-3 and TRBJ2-1; D is tentatively TRBD1 or TRBD2 (6 bases each). V was clipped by 3 bases and J by 10 bases, with 13 bases between them. CDR1 is ENHRY, CDR2 SYGVKD, per germline. The CDR3 extends over 13 amino acids. The CDR3 reads CAISENTGREQFF. CDR3 nucleotide sequence: TGTGCCATCAGTGAAAATACAGGGAGGGAGCAGTTCTTC.

The rearrangement uses TRBV16 and TRBJ1-5; no clear D. V shed 3 bases and J shed 0 bases, with 9 bases lying between them. CDR1 is KGHSY and CDR2 is FQNENV in the germline V gene. The CDR3 consists of 15 residues. CDR3 in amino acids: CASSHLGYSNQPQHF. In DNA form, the CDR3 reads TGTGCCAGCAGCCATTTGGGGTATAGCAATCAGCCCCAGCATTTT. Looking up the rest from reference TRBV16 and TRBJ1-5 gives the full variable domain: GEEVAQTPKHLVRGEGQKAKLYCAPIKGHSYVFWYQQVLKNEFKFLISFQNENVFDETGMPKERFSAKCLPNSPCSLEIQATKLEDSAVYFCASSHLGYSNQPQHFGDGTRLSIL.

The chain has TRBV28 and TRBJ1-2; no clear D gene. Trimming removed 8 bases at V and 0 bases at J, with 13 bases between. The CDR3 extends over 14 amino acids. CDR1 and CDR2 (germline): MDHEN, SYDVKM. The CDR3 DNA follows: TGTGCCAGCTACACCATGGGGACTAACTATGGCTACACCTTC. It specifies CASYTMGTNYGYTF.

This chain uses TRBV7-2 with TRBJ2-1, with 7 bases lining up with TRBD2. The CDR3 extends over 15 amino acids. The junction had 9 bases not matched to a gene; V was cut back by 5 bases and J by 5 bases. Germline CDR1 reads SGHTA; CDR2 reads FQGNSA. The CDR3 region has the DNA TGTGCCAGCAGCGAGCGGGGAGGGCGCCACAATGAGCAGTTCTTC. It is translated as CASSERGGRHNEQFF.

The chain links TRBV18 to TRBJ2-1; 14 bases align to TRBD2. Germline lookup yields CDR1 KGHSH and CDR2 LQKENI. This CDR3 is 18 amino acids long. The J segment lost 7 bases and the V segment lost 2 bases, leaving 10 bases of the junction unmatched. Written as DNA, the CDR3 is TGTGCCAGCTCACCAAGACTAGCGGGAGGGCTGAGGATGAATGAGCAGTTCTTC. Protein sequence: CASSPRLAGGLRMNEQFF.

Here the CDR3 reads CATLVTEKLFF. CDR3 in DNA: TGCGCCACCCTAGTGACGGAAAAACTGTTTTTT. The rearrangement joins TRBV10-2 to TRBJ1-4; D not certain. The germline gives CDR1 WSHSY, CDR2 SAAADI. With 10 bases removed from V and 8 bases from J, the gap between germline ends came to 11 bases. The CDR3 is 11 residues long.

V usage is TRBV5-5 and J usage is TRBJ2-1; D uncertain. Trimming shortened V by 0 bases and J by 14 bases, and 15 bases separated the two germline ends. Germline CDR1 is SGHKS and CDR2 is YYEKEE (reference sequence). The length of the CDR3 is 13 residues. The CDR3 bases are TGTGCCAGCAGCTTGGAAGGTCTGTCAGGAAAGTTCTTC. It is translated as CASSLEGLSGKFF.

This clone has only one observation. The rearrangement uses TRBV7-2 and TRBJ2-7, with 11 bases matching TRBD2. This CDR3 spans 15 amino acids. Germline V gives CDR1 SGHTA, CDR2 FQGNSA. The V segment lost 5 bases and the J segment 3 bases; nucleotides outside the gene matches: 6. CDR3 in DNA: TGTGCCAGCAGCCTAGGGGGGACTAGCGGCTACGAGCAGTACTTC. Translating it yields CASSLGGTSGYEQYF.

V is TRBV7-2 and J is TRBJ2-7; 12 nucleotides line up with TRBD2. The germline V gene has CDR1 SGHTA and CDR2 FQGNSA. The CDR3 contains 15 residues. The V and J ends lost 10 bases and 2 bases, in that order; junction bases with no gene match: 9. CDR3 coding DNA: TGTGCCACCCCGACGTGGACTAGCGGGACCTACGAGCAGTACTTC. Translating it yields CATPTWTSGTYEQYF. Variable domain in full (rest from reference TRBV7-2 and TRBJ2-7): GAGVSQSPSNKVTEKGKDVELRCDPISGHTALYWYRQSLGQGLEFLIYFQGNSAPDKSGLPSDRFSAERTGGSVSTLTIQRTQQEDSAVYLCATPTWTSGTYEQYFGPGTRLTVT.

V usage is TRBV19 and J usage is TRBJ2-3; 10 bases map to TRBD2. Looked up from germline, CDR1 is LNHDA and CDR2 is SQIVND (reference sequence). This CDR3 contains 15 residues. J gave up 5 bases and V 4 bases, and 6 bases lay outside the gene matches. CDR3 residues: CASSKREGLGDTQYF. In nucleotides, the CDR3 is TGTGCCAGTAGTAAGCGGGAGGGCCTAGGAGATACGCAGTATTTT.

The rearrangement links TRBV28 to TRBJ2-7; TRBD2 matches 9 bases. This CDR3 is built from 14 residues. Germline V CDR1 and CDR2: MDHEN, SYDVKM. Trimming removed 7 bases from V and 4 bases from J; junction bases left unmatched: 8. CDR3 DNA: TGTGCCAGCAAGGGCTCGGGACTAGCTTACGAGCAGTACTTC. It is translated as CASKGSGLAYEQYF.

This clone has a single count. This chain joins TRBV28 and TRBJ1-5; D unclear. V dropped 6 bases and J dropped 3 bases, with 21 bases sitting between them. The CDR3 has 17 amino acids. From germline, CDR1 is MDHEN and CDR2 SYDVKM. The CDR3 here is CASRKMTPQRSNQPQHF. The CDR3 DNA reads TGTGCCAGCAGGAAAATGACCCCTCAGAGGTCCAATCAGCCCCAGCATTTT.

V is TRBV14 and J is TRBJ2-7; no clear D. This CDR3 contains 14 residues. Germline-derived CDR1 and CDR2 are SGHDN and FVKESK. The V end was cut by 4 bases, the J end by 2 bases, with 12 bases between. Here the CDR3 reads CASSRRHSPYEQYF. CDR3 nucleotide sequence: TGTGCCAGCAGCCGTCGACACTCCCCCTACGAGCAGTACTTC.

This rearrangement joins TRBV4-3 to TRBJ1-4; D uncertain. The ends were cut back, 5 bases at V and 11 bases at J, with 21 bases in the middle. The CDR3 has 15 residues. Germline-derived CDR1 and CDR2 are LGHNA and YSLEER. The CDR3 spells CASSKLGPGSVKLFF. DNA for the CDR3: TGCGCCAGCAGCAAACTGGGCCCGGGTAGTGTGAAACTGTTTTTT.

In regard to this clone: Other DNA sequences in the sample encode the same CDR3. The chain couples TRBV18 to TRBJ1-1; TRBD1 agrees at 7 bases. V lost 6 bases to trimming and J lost 1 base; unmatched junction nucleotides: 5. The CDR3 sequence is 14 residues long. Germline CDR1 and CDR2: KGHSH and LQKENI. The CDR3: CASSPNRGNTEAFF. The CDR3 DNA reads TGTGCCAGCTCCCCCAACAGGGGGAACACTGAAGCTTTCTTT.

The chain couples TRBV5-6 to TRBJ2-7, with a possible D match to TRBD1 (5 bases). V gave up 3 bases and J gave up 2 bases, with 21 bases separating them. The germline V gene has CDR1 SGHDT and CDR2 YYEEEE. The CDR3 is made up of 17 amino acids. CDR3: CASSWAPVAGRTYEQYF. For the CDR3, the DNA is TGTGCCAGCAGCTGGGCACCTGTGGCAGGGCGGACCTACGAGCAGTACTTC.

The chain couples TRBV28 to TRBJ1-1; 9 bases are a match to TRBD1. With 5 bases clipped from V and 5 bases from J, the junction kept 15 bases outside the gene matches. Germline lookup yields CDR1 MDHEN and CDR2 SYDVKM. This CDR3 contains 17 residues. CDR3 sequence (DNA): TGTGCCAGCAGTCTCCTACCGGGACAGGGTGTGTGGACTGAAGCTTTCTTT. Translated: CASSLLPGQGVWTEAFF.

The gene calls are TRBV7-2 and TRBJ2-3; TRBD2 might be the D (6 bases). Deletions cut 2 bases from V and 15 bases from J, with 15 bases between. Looked up from germline, CDR1 is SGHTA and CDR2 is FQGNSA. There are 12 residues in the CDR3. CDR3: CASSLLSPTRYF. CDR3 DNA sequence: TGTGCCAGCAGCTTACTTTCCCCGACTAGATATTTT.

The chain joins TRBV6-4 to TRBJ1-2; D unresolved. The germline gives CDR1 MRHNA, CDR2 SNTAGT. V lost 6 bases and J lost 5, with 19 bases in between. This CDR3 has 15 amino acids. The DNA of the CDR3 is TGTGCCAGCAGCCCCGGTGGATACAGTGGTTATGGCTACACCTTC. Translation gives CASSPGGYSGYGYTF.